Listed here are 6 T cell receptor beta chains from one sample, sequenced in a study of blood T cells in healthy people across ages. Next came a second PCR, run for about 7 to 11 cycles, which used a sample-barcoded 5' primer along with a J-beta primer mix. From the 5' RACE reads, TCRdb called clonotypes with MiXCR, one entry per CDR3 protein. This sample carries over 750,000 distinct CDR3 sequences, approximately 25% of them seen once, and the ten largest clones take 9% to 9.5%. This sample also belongs to another study, concerning T cells of mothers and their children.

The sequenced material came from blood. All receptors come from a boy younger than 18 in good health.

This clonotype has just a few counts. The V gene is TRBV29-1, the J gene TRBJ2-1; D is unclear. Trimming removed 8 bases from V and 4 bases from J, with 12 bases in between. The CDR3 totals 12 residues. Germline CDR1 reads SQVTM; CDR2 reads ANQGSEA. DNA of the CDR3: TGCAGCCCATGGACCGAGTACAATGAGCAGTTCTTC. This translates into CSPWTEYNEQFF.

J is TRBJ2-3 and V is TRBV29-1, with 8 bases lining up with TRBD1. Germline V lookup: CDR1 SQVTM, CDR2 ANQGSEA. This CDR3 region has 16 residues. Trimming removed 7 bases from V and 4 bases from J; junction bases left unmatched: 16. CDR3: CSAMRRTGKAPDTQYF. The CDR3 region has the DNA TGCAGCGCCATGCGGCGGACAGGGAAAGCGCCAGATACGCAGTATTTT.

This clonotype was recorded a few times. The chain couples TRBV29-1 to TRBJ2-3; 9 bases match TRBD2. This CDR3 region has 14 residues. Trimming cost V 3 bases and J 6 bases; bases outside gene matches: 7. From germline, CDR1 is SQVTM and CDR2 ANQGSEA. The CDR3 loop reads CSVEGGRAEDTQYF. The CDR3 DNA sequence: TGCAGCGTTGAGGGCGGGAGGGCCGAGGATACGCAGTATTTT.

The gene calls are TRBV5-1 and TRBJ2-3; D gene unclear. Germline-derived CDR1 and CDR2 are SGHRS and YFSETQ. The CDR3 runs to 15 residues. V lost 1 base to trimming and J lost 0 bases, with 9 bases between them. The CDR3 protein is CASSLLESSTDTQYF. The CDR3 DNA reads TGCGCCAGCAGCTTGTTGGAGTCTAGCACAGATACGCAGTATTTT.

The rearrangement links TRBV14 to TRBJ2-5; D uncertain. The germline V and J ends were trimmed by 1 base and 7 bases, with 7 bases remaining between them. The germline CDR1 and CDR2 sequences are SGHDN and FVKESK. The length of the CDR3 is 12 residues. The CDR3 sequence is CASSQGAWTQYF. The CDR3 nucleotides are TGTGCCAGCAGCCAAGGAGCGTGGACCCAGTACTTC. Looking up the rest from reference TRBV14 and TRBJ2-5 gives the full variable domain: EAGVTQFPSHSVIEKGQTVTLRCDPISGHDNLYWYRRVMGKEIKFLLHFVKESKQDESGMPNNRFLAERTGGTYSTLKVQPAELEDSGVYFCASSQGAWTQYFGPGTRLLVL.

The genes are TRBV15 and TRBJ2-2, with TRBD1 identical over 7 bases. Germline values: CDR1 LNHNV, CDR2 YYDKDF (reference sequence). V lost 2 bases and J lost 4; bases outside the gene matches: 1. This CDR3 is 14 amino acids long. CDR3 DNA: TGTGCCACCAGCAGAACAGGGGCCACCGGGGAGCTGTTTTTT. Its protein is CATSRTGATGELFF.